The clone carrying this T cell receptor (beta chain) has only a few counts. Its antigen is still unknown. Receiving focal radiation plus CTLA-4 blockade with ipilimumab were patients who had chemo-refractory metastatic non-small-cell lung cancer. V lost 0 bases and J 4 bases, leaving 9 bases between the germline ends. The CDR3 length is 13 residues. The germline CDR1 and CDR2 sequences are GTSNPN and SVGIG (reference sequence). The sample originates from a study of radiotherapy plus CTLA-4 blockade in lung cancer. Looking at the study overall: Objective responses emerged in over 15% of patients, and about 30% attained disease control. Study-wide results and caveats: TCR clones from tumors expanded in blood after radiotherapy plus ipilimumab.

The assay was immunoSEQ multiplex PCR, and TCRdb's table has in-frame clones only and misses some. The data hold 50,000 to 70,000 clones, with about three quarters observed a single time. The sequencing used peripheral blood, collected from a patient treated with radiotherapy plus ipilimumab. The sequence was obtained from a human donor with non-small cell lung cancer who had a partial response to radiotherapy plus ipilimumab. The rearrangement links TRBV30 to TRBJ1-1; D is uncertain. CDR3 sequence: CAWSVGRSTEAFF. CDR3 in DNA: TGTGCCTGGAGTGTAGGGAGGAGCACTGAAGCTTTCTTT.